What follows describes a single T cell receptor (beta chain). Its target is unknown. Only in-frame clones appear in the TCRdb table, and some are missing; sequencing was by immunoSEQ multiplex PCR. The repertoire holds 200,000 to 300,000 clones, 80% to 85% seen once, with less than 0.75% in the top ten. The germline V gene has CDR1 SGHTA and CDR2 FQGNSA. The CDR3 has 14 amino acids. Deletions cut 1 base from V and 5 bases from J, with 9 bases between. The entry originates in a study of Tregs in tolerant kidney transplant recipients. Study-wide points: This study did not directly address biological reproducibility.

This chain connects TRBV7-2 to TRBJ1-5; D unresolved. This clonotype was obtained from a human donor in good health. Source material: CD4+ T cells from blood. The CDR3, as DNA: TGTGCCAGCAGCTTAGTCCGGAGGCATCAGCCCCAGCATTTT. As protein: CASSLVRRHQPQHF.